Below are 20 T cell receptor beta chains sequenced from a single sample in a study of blood T cell repertoires in COVID-19. The method was immunoSEQ multiplex PCR; TCRdb's version includes in-frame clones alone and lacks a portion of them. The top ten hold 7.5% to 9% of the sample, which has fewer than 300,000 clones, 84% seen once. Sequenced input: peripheral blood. The receptors originated from a human donor in a cohort sampled during active COVID-19.

The chain couples TRBV12-3 or TRBV12-4 to TRBJ1-1; D is perhaps TRBD1 (5 bases). V shed 5 bases and J shed 9 bases, with 16 bases lying between them. This CDR3 region has 13 residues. DNA of the CDR3: TGTGCCAGCAGTCTGGGGACGGGGAGGAAAGCTTTCTTT. This codes for CASSLGTGRKAFF.

The CDR3 is CASSLLAGGNNEQFF. CDR3 sequence (DNA): TGCGCCAGCAGCTTACTAGCGGGAGGGAACAATGAGCAGTTCTTC. The chain joins TRBV5-1 to TRBJ2-1; 13 bases are shared with TRBD2. The V gene's germline CDR1 is SGHRS and CDR2 YFSETQ. Trimming cost V 2 bases and J 5 bases; bases outside gene matches: 1. CDR3 length: 15 residues.

V and J are TRBV13 and TRBJ2-3, with TRBD2 matching over 11 bases. Trimming took 4 bases from V and 3 from J; bases not matched to a gene: 3. Per the germline V gene, CDR1 is PRHDT and CDR2 is FYEKMQ (reference sequence). The CDR3 totals 15 residues. DNA for the CDR3: TGTGCCAGCAGCTATTTAGCGGGGGGGACAGATACGCAGTATTTT. It is translated as CASSYLAGGTDTQYF.

This clone showed up just a few times. V gene TRBV28 combines with J gene TRBJ1-5, with D perhaps matching TRBD1 (5 bases). Germline V gives CDR1 MDHEN, CDR2 SYDVKM. The CDR3 is 16 residues long. The ends were cut back, 4 bases at V and 4 bases at J, with 17 bases in the middle. The CDR3 is CASSSPHGAGNQPQHF. DNA for the CDR3: TGTGCCAGCAGTTCCCCGCACGGGGCGGGAAATCAGCCCCAGCATTTT.

This chain joins TRBV5-1 and TRBJ2-1; 8 positions agree with TRBD2. The CDR3 covers 15 residues. From germline, CDR1 is SGHRS and CDR2 YFSETQ. Trimming took 4 bases from V and 0 from J; bases not matched to a gene: 3. The CDR3 loop is CASSPSGSSYNEQFF. For the CDR3, the DNA is TGCGCCAGCAGCCCGAGCGGGAGCTCCTACAATGAGCAGTTCTTC.

The J gene is TRBJ1-4, the V gene TRBV6-5, with TRBD1 matching over 9 bases. From germline, CDR1 is MNHEY and CDR2 SVGAGI. The CDR3 has 13 amino acids. Trimming at V came to 6 bases and at J to 8 bases, leaving 4 bases not matched to a gene. CDR3 loop: CASSDRGSEKLFF. The CDR3 coding sequence is TGTGCCAGCAGCGACAGGGGGAGCGAAAAACTGTTTTTT.

The chain employs TRBV5-5 and TRBJ2-2, with TRBD1 as a possible D gene (6 bases). Germline V gives CDR1 SGHKS, CDR2 YYEKEE (reference sequence). Trimming took 4 bases from V and 4 from J, leaving 8 bases between them. The CDR3 totals 13 residues. The CDR3 sequence is CASSGQFTGELFF. The DNA for the CDR3 is TGTGCCAGCAGCGGACAGTTCACCGGGGAGCTGTTTTTT.

The chain couples TRBV7-2 to TRBJ2-7; TRBD2 matches at 11 bases. CDR3 size: 15 residues. Trimming removed 1 base from V and 5 bases from J; junction bases left unmatched: 4. Germline V gene data show CDR1 as SGHTA and CDR2 as FQGNSA. The CDR3 DNA reads as TGTGCCAGCAGCTTAGTTAGCGGGGGGGTCGACGAGCAGTACTTC. Translated: CASSLVSGGVDEQYF.

This chain connects TRBV5-1 to TRBJ2-6; D not resolved. V lost 0 bases to trimming and J lost 0 bases, with 10 bases between them. Germline V gives CDR1 SGHRS, CDR2 YFSETQ. The CDR3 runs to 17 residues. The CDR3: CASSLGQIISGANVLTF. The CDR3 nucleotides read TGCGCCAGCAGCTTGGGGCAGATCATCTCTGGGGCCAACGTCCTGACTTTC.

This clone appeared many times. This chain links TRBV7-8 with TRBJ2-1; the match to TRBD2 covers 8 bases. The V segment lost 5 bases and the J segment 4 bases; nucleotides outside the gene matches: 10. Looked up from germline, CDR1 is SGHVS and CDR2 is FQNEAQ. CDR3 size: 16 residues. The CDR3 DNA reads TGTGCCAGCAGCCAGAAAGCGGGAGCCGGGTACAATGAGCAGTTCTTC. Its translation is CASSQKAGAGYNEQFF.

The chain has TRBV6-5 and TRBJ1-2; TRBD1 matches at 9 bases. The CDR3 loop spans 13 amino acids. Germline V CDR1 and CDR2: MNHEY, SVGAGI. Trimming removed 4 bases from V and 6 bases from J; junction bases left unmatched: 3. CDR3 region: CASSSQGADGYTF. CDR3 in DNA: TGTGCCAGCAGTTCACAGGGGGCGGATGGCTACACCTTC.

V usage is TRBV5-5 and J usage is TRBJ2-7; 13 bases are a match to TRBD2. Germline V lookup: CDR1 SGHKS, CDR2 YYEKEE (reference sequence). The CDR3 has 17 amino acids. After removal of 2 bases from V and 1 base from J, the junction contained 6 bases not matched to a gene. The DNA of the CDR3 is TGTGCCAGCAGCTTCTACCGACTAGCGGGAGGTTCCTACGAGCAGTACTTC. It yields the protein CASSFYRLAGGSYEQYF.

This clone showed up just a few times. The rearrangement uses TRBV7-9 and TRBJ2-7; 7 nucleotides line up with TRBD1. CDR1 is SEHNR, CDR2 FQNEAQ, per germline (reference sequence). V lost 4 bases and J lost 1; bases outside the gene matches: 4. The CDR3 length is 14 residues. CDR3 protein: CASSSPTGSYEQYF. CDR3 DNA: TGTGCCAGCAGCTCCCCGACAGGGTCCTACGAGCAGTACTTC.

The chain joins TRBV7-9 to TRBJ1-2, with 7 nucleotides matching TRBD1. Unmatched junction bases numbered 8, after V lost 5 bases and J lost 5 bases. Germline assignment: CDR1 SEHNR and CDR2 FQNEAQ (reference sequence). This CDR3 has 14 amino acids. The CDR3 sequence is CASSPKGAQYGYTF. In nucleotides, the CDR3 is TGTGCCAGCAGCCCCAAGGGGGCGCAGTATGGCTACACCTTC.

V gene TRBV7-9 combines with J gene TRBJ2-5; 10 nucleotides line up with TRBD2. V trimming: 11 bases; J trimming: 4 bases; junction bases outside the gene matches: 13. The CDR3 length is 15 residues. Germline V gene lookup returns CDR1 SEHNR and CDR2 FQNEAQ (reference sequence). CDR3 in DNA: TGTGCCGGGGCAAGCGGGGGGGCTCCCGGAGAGACCCAGTACTTC. Translating gives CAGASGGAPGETQYF.

V usage is TRBV5-1 and J usage is TRBJ2-1; D uncertain. Germline CDR1 and CDR2: SGHRS and YFSETQ. The CDR3 is made up of 13 amino acids. V was pared by 6 bases and J by 7 bases, with 14 bases between. The CDR3 reads CASNEGVGNEQFF. CDR3 DNA sequence: TGCGCCAGCAACGAAGGAGTCGGGAATGAGCAGTTCTTC. Full variable domain (remainder filled in from reference TRBV5-1 and TRBJ2-1): KAGVTQTPRYLIKTRGQQVTLSCSPISGHRSVSWYQQTPGQGLQFLFEYFSETQRNKGNFPGRFSGRQFSNSRSEMNVSTLELGDSALYLCASNEGVGNEQFFGPGTRLTVL.

This chain uses TRBV7-2 with TRBJ2-7, with TRBD1 identical over 8 bases. The CDR3 totals 14 residues. The V gene's germline CDR1 is SGHTA and CDR2 FQGNSA. Losses at the gene ends were 5 bases for V and 5 bases for J; bases not matched to a gene: 8. For the CDR3, the DNA is TGTGCCAGCAGCCCGCCGGGACAGGTCCACGAGCAGTACTTC. Its translation: CASSPPGQVHEQYF.

The genes are TRBV5-6 and TRBJ2-7; 9 nucleotides align to TRBD1. The CDR3 totals 15 residues. The V and J ends lost 1 base and 2 bases, in that order; junction bases with no gene match: 4. The V gene's germline CDR1 is SGHDT and CDR2 YYEEEE. CDR3 sequence (DNA): TGTGCCAGCAGCTTGTTCCGGGACAGGGCCTACGAGCAGTACTTC. Translation gives CASSLFRDRAYEQYF.

The gene calls are TRBV6-2 or TRBV6-3 and TRBJ2-7; 10 bases are shared with TRBD2. Germline lookup yields CDR1 MNHEY and CDR2 SVGEGT. This CDR3 contains 15 residues. J gave up 7 bases and V 5 bases, and 11 bases lay outside the gene matches. CDR3 sequence: CASSASPSGSPEQYF. CDR3 sequence (DNA): TGTGCCAGCAGTGCCTCGCCTAGCGGGAGCCCGGAGCAGTACTTC.

The rearrangement links TRBV5-4 to TRBJ2-5, with a possible D match to TRBD2 (6 bases). Germline V CDR1 and CDR2: SGHNT, YYREEE (reference sequence). The CDR3 spans 14 residues. V lost 10 bases, J lost 5 bases, and 21 bases lay in between. The CDR3 DNA is TGTGCCTACGCCCTAGGCGGGGTTTCTGAGACCCAGTACTTC. Protein sequence: CAYALGGVSETQYF.